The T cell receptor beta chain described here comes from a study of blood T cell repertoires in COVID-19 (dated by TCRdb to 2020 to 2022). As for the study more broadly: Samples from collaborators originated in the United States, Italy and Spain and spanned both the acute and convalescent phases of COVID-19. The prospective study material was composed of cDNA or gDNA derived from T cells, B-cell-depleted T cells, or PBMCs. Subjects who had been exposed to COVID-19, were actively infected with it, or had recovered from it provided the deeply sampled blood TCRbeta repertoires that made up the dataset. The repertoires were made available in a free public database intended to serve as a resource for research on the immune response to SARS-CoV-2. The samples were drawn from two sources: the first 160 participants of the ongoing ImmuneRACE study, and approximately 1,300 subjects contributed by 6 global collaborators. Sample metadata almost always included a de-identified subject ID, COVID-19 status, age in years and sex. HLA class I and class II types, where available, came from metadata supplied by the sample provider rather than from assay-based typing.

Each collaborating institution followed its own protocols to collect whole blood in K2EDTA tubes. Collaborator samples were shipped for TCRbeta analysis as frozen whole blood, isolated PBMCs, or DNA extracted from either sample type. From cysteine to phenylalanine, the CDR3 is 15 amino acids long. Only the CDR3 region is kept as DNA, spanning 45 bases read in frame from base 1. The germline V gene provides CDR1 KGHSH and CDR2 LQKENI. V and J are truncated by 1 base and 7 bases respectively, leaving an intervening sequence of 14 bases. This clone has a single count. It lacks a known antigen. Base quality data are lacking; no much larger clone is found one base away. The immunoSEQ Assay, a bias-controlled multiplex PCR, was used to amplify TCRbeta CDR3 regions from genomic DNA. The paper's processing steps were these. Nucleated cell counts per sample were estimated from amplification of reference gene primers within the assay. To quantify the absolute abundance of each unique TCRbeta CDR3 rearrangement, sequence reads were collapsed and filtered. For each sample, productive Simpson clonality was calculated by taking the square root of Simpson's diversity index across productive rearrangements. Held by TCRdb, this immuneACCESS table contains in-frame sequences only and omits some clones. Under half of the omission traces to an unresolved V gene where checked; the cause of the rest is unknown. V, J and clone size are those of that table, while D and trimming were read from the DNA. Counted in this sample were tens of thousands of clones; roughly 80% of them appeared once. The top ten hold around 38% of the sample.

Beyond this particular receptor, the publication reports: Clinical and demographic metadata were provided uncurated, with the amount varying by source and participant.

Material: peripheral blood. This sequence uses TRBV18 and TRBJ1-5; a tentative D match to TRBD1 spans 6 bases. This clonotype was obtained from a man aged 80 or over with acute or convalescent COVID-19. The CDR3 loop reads CASSPLSGEDQPQHF. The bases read TGTGCCAGCTCACCACTGTCAGGGGAAGACCAGCCCCAGCATTTT.